The 15 T cell receptor beta chains below were found in one sample sequenced in a study of PD-L1 blockade in urothelial cancer. Time point in this sample: peripheral blood 6 weeks after treatment start. Measured with immunoSEQ multiplex PCR; TCRdb has only the in-frame clones, and not every one. This table has 25,000 to 30,000 clones, around 84% appearing once. Sequencing used PBMCs, obtained around atezolizumab (anti-PD-L1) treatment. These receptors came from a man between 65 and 85 years old with urothelial cancer.

This chain connects TRBV6-5 to TRBJ1-1, with 8 nucleotides matching TRBD1. Trimming took 7 bases from V and 1 from J; bases not matched to a gene: 5. In germline, CDR1 is MNHEY, CDR2 SVGAGI. CDR3 length equals 14 residues. The CDR3 spells CASIDGTGNTEAFF. Here the CDR3 DNA reads TGTGCCAGCATTGACGGGACAGGGAACACTGAAGCTTTCTTT.

The V gene is TRBV4-1, the J gene TRBJ2-7, with D perhaps matching TRBD2 (6 bases). V lost 0 bases, J lost 12 bases, and 15 bases lay in between. The germline CDR1 and CDR2 sequences are MGHRA and YSYEKL. This CDR3 is built from 13 residues. DNA for the CDR3: TGCGCCAGCAGCCAAGATGCGGGACCCCCGGCGTACTTC. Protein: CASSQDAGPPAYF.

This chain joins TRBV2 and TRBJ1-1; no firm D call. The CDR3 runs to 12 residues. Trimming removed 6 bases at V and 1 base at J, with 6 bases between. Looked up from germline, CDR1 is SNHLY and CDR2 is FYNNEI. CDR3: CASRSGNTEAFF. The CDR3 bases are TGTGCCAGCAGGTCAGGGAACACTGAAGCTTTCTTT.

This clone was counted between two and nine times. The chain is built from TRBV6-1 and TRBJ2-2; no definite D call. V dropped 6 bases and J dropped 1 base, with 12 bases sitting between them. Germline V CDR1 and CDR2: MNHNS, SASEGT. This CDR3 region has 15 residues. The DNA for the CDR3 is TGTGCCAGCAGACTCGGAGCCGGGAACACCGGGGAGCTGTTTTTT. It specifies CASRLGAGNTGELFF.

The chain couples TRBV5-1 to TRBJ2-1; TRBD1 matches at 10 bases. The CDR3 is 16 amino acids. Germline CDR1 and CDR2: SGHRS and YFSETQ. With V trimmed by 2 bases and J by 3 bases, 5 bases remained unmatched. The CDR3, as DNA: TGCGCCAGCAGCTTAGTAGGGACAGGGGACTACAATGAGCAGTTCTTC. Protein sequence: CASSLVGTGDYNEQFF.

The chain uses TRBV7-9 and TRBJ1-2; D unresolved. V lost 1 base, J lost 2 bases, and 11 bases lay in between. This CDR3 comprises 15 residues. The germline gives CDR1 SEHNR, CDR2 FQNEAQ (reference sequence). CDR3 DNA sequence: TGTGCCAGCAGCTTAGGGCCAATTACAAACTATGGCTACACCTTC. Amino acid sequence: CASSLGPITNYGYTF.

Only a few counts were recorded for this clone. V usage is TRBV5-6 and J usage is TRBJ1-5; 9 nucleotides match TRBD1. In germline, CDR1 is SGHDT, CDR2 YYEEEE. Trimming took 0 bases from V and 6 from J; bases not matched to a gene: 13. This CDR3 comprises 18 residues. The CDR3 bases are TGTGCCAGCAGCTTGGCCGGGACAGGGTCGTTTGCGGGTCAGCCCCAGCATTTT. It codes for CASSLAGTGSFAGQPQHF. Looking up the rest from reference TRBV5-6 and TRBJ1-5 gives the full variable domain: DAGVTQSPTHLIKTRGQQVTLRCSPKSGHDTVSWYQQALGQGPQFIFQYYEEEERQRGNFPDRFSGHQFPNYSSELNVNALLLGDSALYLCASSLAGTGSFAGQPQHFGDGTRLSIL.

The chain employs TRBV28 and TRBJ1-1; a weak D match, TRBD1 (5 bases). This CDR3 spans 14 amino acids. Germline V gene lookup returns CDR1 MDHEN and CDR2 SYDVKM. Deletions cut 6 bases from V and 4 bases from J, with 15 bases between. The CDR3 DNA is TGTGCCAGCAGCAAAAGCGGGGGAGGCACTGAAGCTTTCTTT. Amino acids: CASSKSGGGTEAFF.

V gene TRBV7-2 combines with J gene TRBJ2-1; 11 nucleotides align to TRBD1. The CDR3 has 19 amino acids. CDR1 and CDR2 (germline): SGHTA, FQGNSA. V dropped 5 bases and J dropped 0; count of bases not matched to a gene: 12. The CDR3 DNA sequence: TGTGCCAGCAGCCCGTGGGGCGGACAGGGGGCGAGCTCCTACAATGAGCAGTTCTTC. Protein sequence: CASSPWGGQGASSYNEQFF.

The V gene is TRBV2, the J gene TRBJ2-1, with TRBD2 matching over 9 bases. The germline V gene encodes CDR1 SNHLY and CDR2 FYNNEI. J lost 10 bases, V lost 0 bases, and 7 bases had no gene match. The CDR3 sequence is 15 residues long. CDR3 in amino acids: CASSEAPVAGEEQFF. In DNA, the CDR3 is TGTGCCAGCAGTGAAGCGCCAGTAGCGGGGGAGGAGCAGTTCTTC.

The rearrangement uses TRBV4-3 and TRBJ1-4; no firm D call. The germline CDR1 and CDR2 sequences are LGHNA and YSLEER. The CDR3 is 13 residues long. V was shortened by 0 bases and J by 5 bases, with 4 bases between the two germline ends. CDR3 residues: CASSQDRNEKLFF. CDR3 nucleotide sequence: TGCGCCAGCAGCCAAGATCGGAATGAAAAACTGTTTTTT.

The rearrangement links TRBV9 to TRBJ2-1, with 8 bases identical to TRBD1. Germline CDR1 SGDLS, CDR2 YYNGEE. V lost 4 bases and J lost 5; bases outside the gene matches: 5. There are 14 residues in the CDR3. The CDR3 DNA follows: TGTGCCAGCAGCAGGCGGACAGGGAACAATGAGCAGTTCTTC. Protein: CASSRRTGNNEQFF.

V usage is TRBV7-9 and J usage is TRBJ1-5, with 11 nucleotides matching TRBD1. With 4 bases clipped from V and 4 bases from J, the junction kept 3 bases outside the gene matches. The CDR3 consists of 15 residues. Germline values: CDR1 SEHNR, CDR2 FQNEAQ (reference sequence). The CDR3 DNA reads TGTGCCAGCAGCTCGGGACAGGGGGTAAATCAGCCCCAGCATTTT. Translating it yields CASSSGQGVNQPQHF.

The V gene is TRBV14, the J gene TRBJ1-4; 7 bases agree with TRBD1. The length of the CDR3 is 20 residues. CDR1 and CDR2 (germline): SGHDN, FVKESK. The V segment lost 2 bases and the J segment 4 bases; nucleotides outside the gene matches: 19. CDR3 DNA: TGTGCCAGCAGCCAAAGGGTCGGAGGGGGCTATCTGATTAATAATGAAAAACTGTTTTTT. It encodes CASSQRVGGGYLINNEKLFF.

V is TRBV7-9 and J is TRBJ2-7; 8 bases match TRBD1. This CDR3 region has 15 residues. V was clipped by 5 bases and J by 2 bases; unmatched bases: 8. Germline CDR1 is SEHNR and CDR2 is FQNEAQ (reference sequence). In DNA form, the CDR3 reads TGTGCCAGCAGCGAGAGGACAGGGAATACCTACGAGCAGTACTTC. Translation: CASSERTGNTYEQYF.